The source of this T cell receptor (beta chain) is a study of identical twins. TCRdb reanalysed the 5' RACE reads using MiXCR and keeps one entry per CDR3 protein. Here the sample spans roughly 350,000 distinct CDR3 sequences, roughly an eighth being singletons. Trimming took off 4 bases at V and 2 bases at J, with 10 bases between the two ends. This CDR3 region has 13 residues. Germline V lookup: CDR1 SQVTM, CDR2 ANQGSEA. This clonotype came up many times. What it binds is unknown. Study-level findings and limits: Weaker excess twin sharing was observed in beta out-of-frame sequences.

These records were also assigned to another study, of yellow fever vaccine responses in identical twins. That publication notes: In identical twins, vaccine T cell responses appeared partly shared and partly individual.

The specimen was CD8+ T cells sorted from blood. This clonotype originated in a woman between 18 and 30 years old in good health. The V and J genes are TRBV29-1 and TRBJ2-3; unclear D gene. This CDR3 is CSVAAGFTDTQYF. The CDR3 nucleotides read TGCAGCGTTGCGGCAGGATTCACAGATACGCAGTATTTT.